These 16 T cell receptor beta chains share one sample of origin, sequenced in a study of blood T cells in healthy people across ages. The authors ran a second PCR of roughly 6 to 12 cycles using a sample-barcoded 5' primer and a J-beta primer mix. MiXCR was run by TCRdb on the 5' RACE reads, yielding one entry per CDR3 protein. The table records roughly 1,500,000 distinct CDR3 sequences, roughly 40% of them present only once. The source material was blood. The receptors here all came from a woman between 18 and 29 years old in good health.

CDR3 in DNA: TGTGCCAGCAGTTCCGGGACTAGCGGGAGGACTAGCTCCTACGAGCAGTACTTC. Its protein product is CASSSGTSGRTSSYEQYF. V and J are TRBV27 and TRBJ2-7, with TRBD2 matching over 15 bases. There are 18 residues in the CDR3. Germline CDR1 reads MNHEY; CDR2 reads SMNVEV (reference sequence). Losses at the gene ends were 4 bases for V and 0 bases for J; bases not matched to a gene: 7.

The V call is TRBV12-3 or TRBV12-4, the J call TRBJ2-3; 8 nucleotides line up with TRBD2. V was pared by 6 bases and J by 6 bases, with 8 bases of the junction left unmatched. The CDR3 contains 14 residues. CDR3 nucleotide sequence: TGTGCCAGCAGGCAAGCGGGAGAGGTGGATACGCAGTATTTT. Protein: CASRQAGEVDTQYF.

This sequence joins TRBV29-1 and TRBJ2-2, with a weak D call TRBD1 (6 bases). CDR3 length: 14 residues. Trimming pared 1 base from V and 6 bases from J, leaving 12 bases between. Germline CDR1 and CDR2: SQVTM and ANQGSEA. The CDR3 loop reads CSVEGQGLAGELFF. Written as DNA, the CDR3 is TGCAGCGTTGAAGGTCAGGGGCTCGCCGGGGAGCTGTTTTTT.

The chain links TRBV2 to TRBJ2-7; 7 nucleotides match TRBD2. The CDR3 consists of 14 residues. The germline gives CDR1 SNHLY, CDR2 FYNNEI. The ends lost 4 bases at V and 6 bases at J; junction bases unmatched: 9. CDR3 DNA: TGTGCCAGCAGTGCAATCGGGGAGGGGCGCGAGCAGTACTTC. It specifies CASSAIGEGREQYF.

This clonotype occurred a few times. The CDR3 region is CASSMRGLAGGPNEQFF. The CDR3 DNA is TGTGCCAGCAGTATGAGAGGACTAGCGGGAGGGCCTAATGAGCAGTTCTTC. V usage is TRBV12-3 or TRBV12-4 and J usage is TRBJ2-1, with 15 bases identical to TRBD2. The trim removed 5 bases at V and 7 bases at J, leaving 9 bases unmatched. The CDR3 runs to 17 residues.

The chain is built from TRBV12-3 or TRBV12-4 and TRBJ2-1; TRBD2 aligns across 16 bases. Unmatched junction bases numbered 9, after V lost 6 bases and J lost 7 bases. The CDR3 loop spans 17 amino acids. CDR3 protein: CASRSGTSGGAWNEQFF. Here the CDR3 DNA reads TGTGCCAGCAGGTCGGGGACTAGCGGGGGGGCCTGGAATGAGCAGTTCTTC.

The chain uses TRBV6-6 and TRBJ2-7; a weak D match, TRBD1 (5 bases). The CDR3 is 14 amino acids. The V gene's germline CDR1 is MNHNY and CDR2 SVGAGI (reference sequence). V was pared by 7 bases and J by 4 bases, with 17 bases between. The CDR3 spells CASTSTGRVYEQYF. The CDR3 bases are TGTGCCAGCACCTCAACGGGCAGGGTGTACGAGCAGTACTTC.

The V gene is TRBV11-3, the J gene TRBJ2-5; D is undetermined. The germline gives CDR1 SGHNT, CDR2 YENEEA. V gave up 1 base and J gave up 0 bases, with 3 bases separating them. The CDR3 loop spans 13 amino acids. CDR3 DNA: TGTGCCAGCAGCTTAGTTCACCAAGAGACCCAGTACTTC. Translating gives CASSLVHQETQYF.

A word on this clonotype: A much larger clone is a single base away; this may be a read error. Given the absence of the conserved phenylalanine or tryptophan at the CDR3 end, a read error is likely. The chain combines TRBV6-2 or TRBV6-3 with TRBJ2-1, with 12 bases matching TRBD1. Germline V CDR1 and CDR2: MNHEY, SVGEGT. The CDR3 is made up of 18 amino acids. J was trimmed by 4 bases and V by 2 bases; bases with no gene match: 9. CDR3 nucleotides: TGTGCCAGCAGTTACCAGGGACAGGGGGCAACTCTTTACAATGAGCAGTTCTCC. Its protein is CASSYQGQGATLYNEQFS.

The chain recombines TRBV3-1 with TRBJ2-3; 9 nucleotides align to TRBD2. J gave up 5 bases and V 4 bases, and 10 bases lay outside the gene matches. This CDR3 spans 16 amino acids. Germline-derived CDR1 and CDR2 are LGHDT and YNNKEL (reference sequence). Written as DNA, the CDR3 is TGTGCCAGCAGCCCCTGGGGGGCTAGCGGGAAAGATACGCAGTATTTT. Its translation is CASSPWGASGKDTQYF.

The chain recombines TRBV29-1 with TRBJ1-2; no clear D. The ends were cut back, 0 bases at V and 5 bases at J, with 7 bases in the middle. Germline lookup yields CDR1 SQVTM and CDR2 ANQGSEA. The CDR3 is 12 residues long. The CDR3: CSVEDPGYGYTF. The DNA of the CDR3 is TGCAGCGTTGAAGATCCGGGGTATGGCTACACCTTC.

The chain combines TRBV7-2 with TRBJ2-3; TRBD2 aligns across 14 bases. The CDR3 has 20 amino acids. J gave up 5 bases and V 3 bases, and 16 bases lay outside the gene matches. Germline V gene data show CDR1 as SGHTA and CDR2 as FQGNSA. CDR3 in amino acids: CASSFRLSGTSGGGIDTQYF. In DNA, the CDR3 is TGTGCCAGCAGCTTCAGACTGTCGGGGACTAGCGGGGGCGGTATAGATACGCAGTATTTT.

This clonotype has a handful of counts. V and J are TRBV12-3 or TRBV12-4 and TRBJ1-2; no reliable D call. The CDR3 has 13 amino acids. The germline V and J ends were trimmed by 6 bases and 7 bases, with 15 bases remaining between them. The DNA for the CDR3 is TGTGCCAGCAGCCCCCCCGTAACGGCTGGCTACACCTTC. It codes for CASSPPVTAGYTF.

This chain joins TRBV30 and TRBJ2-2, with 8 bases identical to TRBD2. The V segment lost 5 bases and the J segment 6 bases; nucleotides outside the gene matches: 5. This CDR3 contains 13 residues. Germline lookup yields CDR1 GTSNPN and CDR2 SVGIG (reference sequence). CDR3 DNA: TGTGCCTGGGTCAACGGGGGGGCCGGGGAGCTGTTTTTT. Translation gives CAWVNGGAGELFF.

This clonotype has at least ten counts. The V call is TRBV3-1, the J call TRBJ2-7; D is ambiguous. Germline V lookup: CDR1 LGHDT, CDR2 YNNKEL (reference sequence). V was trimmed by 3 bases and J by 6 bases, leaving 6 bases between them. The CDR3 is 11 residues long. CDR3 protein: CASSQAFEQYF. CDR3 coding DNA: TGTGCCAGCAGCCAGGCATTCGAGCAGTACTTC.

This rearrangement joins TRBV11-1 to TRBJ2-3, with D possibly matching TRBD2 (7 bases). Looked up from germline, CDR1 is SGHAT and CDR2 is FQDESV (reference sequence). CDR3 size: 16 residues. V lost 2 bases, J lost 2 bases, and 14 bases lay in between. Here the CDR3 DNA reads TGTGCCAGCAGCTTATTTTTCGGGGGGCCCACAGATACGCAGTATTTT. Its protein is CASSLFFGGPTDTQYF.